This is a list of T cell receptor beta chains from one sample in a study of spatial heterogeneity in lung cancer. TCRdb used MiXCR to reprocess the 5' RACE reads, holding one entry per CDR3 protein. In the table there are roughly 46,000 distinct CDR3 sequences, 10% to 15% of which are singletons. The input for sequencing was PBMCs, taken at surgery. The receptors were gathered from a female donor with early-stage non-small cell lung cancer. Both conserved end residues are part of each CDR3. A D gene is named only where the DNA matches it firmly. A clone size is listed for some rows: how often the clone was seen (once, few, many), or a class if it is expanded.

clone_size	d_call	v_call	j_call	cdr3_nt	cdr3_aa
-	TRBD1	TRBV25-1	TRBJ2-1	TGTGCCAGCAGTGAATCCGGGACAGGGCGCTACAATGAGCAGTTCTTC	CASSESGTGRYNEQFF
many	-	TRBV7-2	TRBJ1-5	TGTGCCAGCAGCTTCGGCAGGAGCAGCAATGGCCCCCAGCATTTT	CASSFGRSSNGPQHF
few	TRBD2	TRBV6-5	TRBJ2-7	TGTGCCAGCAGTTACTCGGCTAGCGGGGGGACCTCCTACGAGCAGTACTTC	CASSYSASGGTSYEQYF
-	TRBD1	TRBV7-7	TRBJ2-2	TGTGCCAGCAGCTCTGGGACAGGGCACATCGGGGAGCTGTTTTTT	CASSSGTGHIGELFF
-	-	TRBV19	TRBJ1-5	TGTGCCAGTAGTTCCCGACAGGAGCTCAATCAGCCCCAGCATTTT	CASSSRQELNQPQHF
-	TRBD1	TRBV29-1	TRBJ1-2	TGCAGCGTGGGACAGCAAAACTATGGCTACACCTTC	CSVGQQNYGYTF
few	TRBD1	TRBV9	TRBJ2-7	TGTGCCAGCAGCGCCGGGACAGGGGGCTTCCACGAGCAGTACTTC	CASSAGTGGFHEQYF
few	TRBD1	TRBV6-1	TRBJ1-6	TGTGCCAGCAGTACGAACAGGGGGCTAAATTCACCCCTCCACTTT	CASSTNRGLNSPLHF
few	-	TRBV1	TRBJ2-1	TGCACCAGCAGCCCTCCCCTAGCGGGGGTCTACAATGAGCAGTTCTTC	CTSSPPLAGVYNEQFF
-	TRBD1	TRBV5-1	TRBJ2-1	TGCGCCAGCAGCAGGGGACAGACGTACAATGAGCAGTTCTTC	CASSRGQTYNEQFF
-	-	TRBV6-6	TRBJ2-2	TGTGCCAGCATGGGTTCCGGGGAGCTGTTTTTT	CASMGSGELFF
many	-	TRBV12-3/TRBV12-4	TRBJ2-7	TGTGCCAGCAGCCCACATTCTCTGGGGGAGCAGTACTTC	CASSPHSLGEQYF
-	TRBD1	TRBV20-1	TRBJ1-4	TGCAGTGCTAGAGACGACAGGGTTAATGAAAAACTGTTTTTT	CSARDDRVNEKLFF
-	TRBD1	TRBV2	TRBJ1-4	TGTGCCAGCAAGGGGGCTATCGGCTTAGGGGAAAAACTGTTTTTT	CASKGAIGLGEKLFF
-	-	TRBV29-1	TRBJ1-2	TGCAGCGTTGCCGCCGGTGGCTATGGCTACACCTTC	CSVAAGGYGYTF
-	TRBD1	TRBV30	TRBJ1-1	TGTGCCTGGAGTGTAATGACAGGGGGCGCGACTGAAGCTTTCTTT	CAWSVMTGGATEAFF
few	-	TRBV4-1	TRBJ1-1	TGCGCCAGCAGCGGGATGAACACTGAAGCTTTCTTT	CASSGMNTEAFF
many	-	TRBV6-5	TRBJ1-2	TGTGCCAGCAGTCCCCAGGGAGGGCACAACTATGGCTACACCTTC	CASSPQGGHNYGYTF
-	-	TRBV7-8	TRBJ2-5	TGTGCCAGCAGCACTACAGGGCGCCAGTACTTC	CASSTTGRQYF
-	TRBD2	TRBV20-1	TRBJ2-1	TGCAGTGCAACTCCGACTAGCGGGGGCTACAATGAGCAGTTCTTC	CSATPTSGGYNEQFF
once	-	TRBV6-1	TRBJ1-1	TGTGCCAGCAGTGACCCATACCTGAACACTGAAGCTTTCTTT	CASSDPYLNTEAFF
-	TRBD2	TRBV7-2	TRBJ2-2	TGTGCCAGCAGCTTTTCTAGCGGGGGGGTTTACACCGGGGAGCTGTTTTTT	CASSFSSGGVYTGELFF